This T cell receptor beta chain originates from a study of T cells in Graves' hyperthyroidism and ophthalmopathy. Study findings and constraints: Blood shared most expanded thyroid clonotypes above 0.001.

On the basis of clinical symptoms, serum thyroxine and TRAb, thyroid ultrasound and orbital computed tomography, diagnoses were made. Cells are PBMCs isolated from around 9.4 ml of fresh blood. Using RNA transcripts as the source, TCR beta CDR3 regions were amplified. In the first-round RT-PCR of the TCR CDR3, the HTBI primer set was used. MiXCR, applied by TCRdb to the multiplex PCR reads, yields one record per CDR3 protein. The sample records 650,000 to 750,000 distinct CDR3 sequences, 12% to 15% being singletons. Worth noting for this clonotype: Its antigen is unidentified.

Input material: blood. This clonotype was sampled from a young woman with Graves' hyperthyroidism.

Here the CDR3 reads CASGIGALREQYF. The CDR3 DNA reads TGTGCCAGCGGGATAGGGGCACTTCGCGAGCAGTACTTC. This rearrangement joins TRBV6-1 to TRBJ2-7; possibly TRBD1 for D (5 bases). The CDR3 covers 13 residues. The germline CDR1 and CDR2 sequences are MNHNS and SASEGT. V dropped 8 bases and J dropped 6 bases, with 17 bases sitting between them.